These 28 T cell receptor beta chains share one sample of origin, sequenced in a study of CD8 T cells in Susac syndrome. The authors reverse transcribed roughly 0.5 to 1 ug RNA with random hexamers. TCRdb redid the calling of the immunoSEQ multiplex PCR reads with MiXCR, one entry per CDR3 protein. The table lists fewer than 150,000 distinct CDR3 sequences, under 95% of them singletons. Specimen: CD8+ T cells from PBMCs. The receptors shown here come from a human donor with multiple sclerosis.

V gene TRBV27 combines with J gene TRBJ2-7, with D perhaps TRBD2 (5 bases). The CDR3 runs 14 residues. V dropped 6 bases and J dropped 0 bases, with 12 bases sitting between them. In germline, CDR1 is MNHEY, CDR2 SMNVEV (reference sequence). The CDR3 loop is CASSALGSSYEQYF. The DNA of the CDR3 is TGTGCCAGCAGCGCTTTAGGGAGCTCCTACGAGCAGTACTTC.

This chain uses TRBV28 with TRBJ1-1; maybe TRBD1 (5 bases). V lost 11 bases to trimming and J lost 5 bases, with 18 bases between them. The CDR3 runs to 13 residues. Germline values: CDR1 MDHEN, CDR2 SYDVKM. In DNA, the CDR3 is TGTGCCGCTGACCAAACGGGGGAGACTGAAGCTTTCTTT. Translated, it gives CAADQTGETEAFF.

This clonotype was observed once. The genes are TRBV20-1 and TRBJ2-3; no clear D gene. In germline, CDR1 is DFQATT, CDR2 SNEGSKA (reference sequence). Trimming cost V 1 base and J 4 bases, with 9 bases left between them. This CDR3 comprises 13 residues. For the CDR3, the DNA is TGCAGTGCTAGAGCCTGGGCCCCAGATACGCAGTATTTT. Protein sequence: CSARAWAPDTQYF.

The chain joins TRBV9 to TRBJ2-6; the D is unclear. The germline V and J ends were trimmed by 2 bases and 1 base, with 4 bases remaining between them. CDR3 size: 14 residues. Germline V lookup: CDR1 SGDLS, CDR2 YYNGEE. The CDR3 reads CASSVTSGANVLTF. Written as DNA, the CDR3 is TGTGCCAGCAGCGTTACATCTGGGGCCAACGTCCTGACTTTC.

CDR3 sequence (DNA): TGCGCCAGCAGCCATGAGACTAGCGACTACGAGCAGTACTTC. It encodes CASSHETSDYEQYF. The chain employs TRBV4-1 and TRBJ2-7; 8 bases line up with TRBD2. This CDR3 is 14 amino acids long. The ends lost 3 bases at V and 3 bases at J; junction bases unmatched: 4. Germline lookup yields CDR1 MGHRA and CDR2 YSYEKL.

This clonotype was detected a few times. The rearrangement uses TRBV27 and TRBJ2-7; D unclear. Trimming took off 5 bases at V and 3 bases at J, with 8 bases between the two ends. CDR1 is MNHEY, CDR2 SMNVEV, per germline (reference sequence). The length of the CDR3 is 12 residues. The CDR3 region is CASSPSGYEQYF. The DNA of the CDR3 is TGTGCCAGCAGTCCCTCCGGCTACGAGCAGTACTTC.

V is TRBV20-1 and J is TRBJ2-7, with TRBD2 as a possible D gene (6 bases). This CDR3 region has 16 residues. V was clipped by 5 bases and J by 5 bases, with 25 bases between them. The germline CDR1 and CDR2 sequences are DFQATT and SNEGSKA (reference sequence). The CDR3 spells CSAYTAFGSLENEQYF. CDR3 bases: TGCAGTGCTTACACAGCCTTCGGGAGTTTGGAGAACGAGCAGTACTTC.

The rearrangement uses TRBV13 and TRBJ2-1; no clear D gene. The germline V and J ends were trimmed by 5 bases and 6 bases, with 8 bases remaining between them. The CDR3 contains 12 residues. Germline V CDR1 and CDR2: PRHDT, FYEKMQ (reference sequence). CDR3 DNA sequence: TGTGCCAGCAGCCGAGGCGTCAATGAGCAGTTCTTC. Translation: CASSRGVNEQFF.

This clonotype was found once. The rearrangement joins TRBV7-2 to TRBJ2-7, with 12 bases lining up with TRBD2. Germline CDR1 and CDR2: SGHTA and FQGNSA. This CDR3 contains 15 residues. Trimming at V came to 2 bases and at J to 5 bases, leaving 4 bases not matched to a gene. CDR3: CASSLLAGGPHEQYF. The CDR3 DNA sequence: TGTGCCAGCAGCTTACTAGCGGGAGGGCCGCACGAGCAGTACTTC.

This chain uses TRBV6-1 with TRBJ2-3; 10 nucleotides match TRBD2. Germline V lookup: CDR1 MNHNS, CDR2 SASEGT. The CDR3 spans 16 residues. V shed 1 base and J 6 bases; nucleotides not matched to a gene: 7. The CDR3 is CASSEGLAGVPDTQYF. For the CDR3, the DNA is TGTGCCAGCAGTGAAGGGCTAGCGGGAGTACCCGATACGCAGTATTTT.

V usage is TRBV20-1 and J usage is TRBJ2-1; D unclear. Trimming left V 6 bases short and J 8 bases short, with 17 bases between. Looked up from germline, CDR1 is DFQATT and CDR2 is SNEGSKA (reference sequence). The CDR3 is 13 residues long. The CDR3 sequence is CSATDASEDEQFF. The CDR3 DNA follows: TGCAGTGCCACAGATGCGTCAGAGGATGAGCAGTTCTTC.

This clonotype was found once. This chain uses TRBV7-8 with TRBJ1-2; maybe TRBD1 (5 bases). Germline loops: CDR1 SGHVS, CDR2 FQNEAQ. Trimming cost V 4 bases and J 3 bases, with 9 bases left between them. This CDR3 is built from 13 residues. The CDR3 loop reads CASSSAGDYGYTF. CDR3 DNA sequence: TGTGCCAGCAGCTCCGCGGGGGACTATGGCTACACCTTC.

The table lists this clonotype with a few counts. The chain links TRBV4-2 to TRBJ2-7, with D unclear. This CDR3 has 14 amino acids. Germline CDR1 reads LGHNA; CDR2 reads YNFKEQ. The V end was cut by 2 bases, the J end by 1 base, with 9 bases between. The CDR3 protein is CASSQLPGSYEQYF. The CDR3 DNA sequence: TGTGCCAGCAGCCAACTCCCCGGGTCCTACGAGCAGTACTTC.

The chain recombines TRBV19 with TRBJ2-7; D is undetermined. This CDR3 is 11 amino acids long. Trimming removed 8 bases from V and 7 bases from J, with 12 bases in between. In germline, CDR1 is LNHDA, CDR2 SQIVND (reference sequence). CDR3: CASGPSWEQYF. In DNA form, the CDR3 reads TGTGCCAGTGGGCCGTCGTGGGAGCAGTACTTC.

The chain has TRBV28 and TRBJ1-1; 10 nucleotides agree with TRBD1. Germline CDR1 and CDR2: MDHEN and SYDVKM. The V segment lost 6 bases and the J segment 5 bases; nucleotides outside the gene matches: 6. The CDR3 runs to 14 residues. The CDR3 is CASRAGTGATEAFF. The CDR3 nucleotides are TGTGCCAGCAGGGCCGGGACAGGGGCGACTGAAGCTTTCTTT.

This clonotype was seen only once. The chain employs TRBV29-1 and TRBJ2-7, with TRBD1 matching 7 bases. Germline CDR1 is SQVTM and CDR2 is ANQGSEA. CDR3 length equals 15 residues. The trim removed 6 bases at V and 2 bases at J, leaving 13 bases unmatched. The CDR3 region is CSVPAPGQATYEQYF. The CDR3, as DNA: TGCAGCGTACCCGCCCCAGGACAGGCGACCTACGAGCAGTACTTC.

J is TRBJ2-5 and V is TRBV14; D is unclear. The germline CDR1 and CDR2 sequences are SGHDN and FVKESK. The germline V and J ends were trimmed by 0 bases and 5 bases, with 13 bases remaining between them. The CDR3 has 15 amino acids. The CDR3 sequence is CASSQESRPRETQYF. CDR3 nucleotides: TGTGCCAGCAGCCAAGAAAGTCGCCCCCGGGAGACCCAGTACTTC.

The genes are TRBV27 and TRBJ1-1; weak D call: TRBD1 (5 bases). Trimming removed 3 bases from V and 5 bases from J, with 10 bases in between. The CDR3 spans 13 residues. Germline values: CDR1 MNHEY, CDR2 SMNVEV (reference sequence). CDR3 DNA sequence: TGTGCCAGCAGTTTTGGGGGATGGACTGAAGCTTTCTTT. Its translation is CASSFGGWTEAFF.

This rearrangement joins TRBV4-2 to TRBJ2-2, with TRBD2 matching 10 bases. The germline gives CDR1 LGHNA, CDR2 YNFKEQ. This CDR3 has 20 amino acids. The V segment lost 1 base and the J segment 4 bases; nucleotides outside the gene matches: 15. CDR3 residues: CASSQGAGLAGVEGTGELFF. DNA for the CDR3: TGTGCCAGCAGCCAAGGGGCGGGTCTAGCGGGAGTAGAGGGCACCGGGGAGCTGTTTTTT.

The genes are TRBV12-5 and TRBJ2-2, with TRBD1 matching over 8 bases. Germline loops: CDR1 LGHNT, CDR2 FRNRAP. Unmatched junction bases numbered 9, after V lost 6 bases and J lost 3 bases. The CDR3 spans 16 residues. CDR3 coding DNA: TGTGCTAGTGGCCTCGCTCAGGGGGCCTACACCGGGGAGCTGTTTTTT. Translating it yields CASGLAQGAYTGELFF.

V usage is TRBV28 and J usage is TRBJ2-7, with D maybe TRBD1 (6 bases). V lost 4 bases and J lost 7, with 14 bases in between. The CDR3 covers 13 residues. In germline, CDR1 is MDHEN, CDR2 SYDVKM. This chain's CDR3 is CASSSVERGEQYF. Written as DNA, the CDR3 is TGTGCCAGCAGTTCAGTTGAAAGGGGGGAGCAGTACTTC.

J is TRBJ2-7 and V is TRBV6-6, with D unresolved. Per germline, CDR1 MNHNY and CDR2 SVGAGI (reference sequence). Trimming removed 0 bases at V and 12 bases at J, with 9 bases between. The CDR3 spans 11 residues. This CDR3 is CASSYSGLWYF. The CDR3 DNA reads TGTGCCAGCAGTTACTCGGGTCTATGGTACTTC.

The CDR3 nucleotides read TGTGCCAGCAGTGACGGGACTAGCGGCAATGAGCAGTTCTTC. Translated, it gives CASSDGTSGNEQFF. The chain couples TRBV6-4 to TRBJ2-1; 11 bases are shared with TRBD2. Germline CDR1 and CDR2: MRHNA and SNTAGT. With V trimmed by 2 bases and J by 6 bases, 0 bases remained unmatched. CDR3 length equals 14 residues.

The gene calls are TRBV28 and TRBJ2-3; maybe TRBD2 (7 bases). Germline CDR1 is MDHEN and CDR2 is SYDVKM. CDR3 length equals 16 residues. V lost 8 bases and J lost 2, with 20 bases in between. CDR3 DNA: TGTGCCAGCTATCCAACGGGGGGCCCTTTCACAGATACGCAGTATTTT. This encodes CASYPTGGPFTDTQYF.

This chain connects TRBV24-1 to TRBJ2-1; 9 bases align to TRBD2. The trim removed 2 bases at V and 0 bases at J, leaving 7 bases unmatched. The CDR3 spans 18 residues. The germline CDR1 and CDR2 sequences are KGHDR and SFDVKD. As DNA, the CDR3 is TGTGCCACCAGTGATTCGCATATTAGCGGGAGCTCCTACAATGAGCAGTTCTTC. Protein sequence: CATSDSHISGSSYNEQFF.

V gene TRBV27 combines with J gene TRBJ2-3, with D unresolved. Germline CDR1 and CDR2: MNHEY and SMNVEV (reference sequence). The CDR3 is 16 amino acids. Trimming removed 0 bases from V and 0 bases from J, with 10 bases in between. The DNA for the CDR3 is TGTGCCAGCAGTTTATCTGGTGTCACTAGCACAGATACGCAGTATTTT. Its protein is CASSLSGVTSTDTQYF.

The V call is TRBV10-3, the J call TRBJ2-7; D not resolved. The CDR3 is made up of 13 amino acids. Trimming removed 4 bases from V and 0 bases from J, with 7 bases in between. Germline V gives CDR1 ENHRY, CDR2 SYGVKD. The CDR3 DNA reads TGTGCCATCAGTGGAGACGCCTCCTACGAGCAGTACTTC. This translates into CAISGDASYEQYF.

The chain couples TRBV4-3 to TRBJ2-7; 12 nucleotides line up with TRBD2. This CDR3 comprises 15 residues. V shed 1 base, J shed 3 bases, and the junction held 1 base outside the gene matches. CDR1 and CDR2 from the germline V gene are LGHNA and YSLEER. For the CDR3, the DNA is TGCGCCAGCAGCCAAGGGACTAGCGGGAACTACGAGCAGTACTTC. Its translation: CASSQGTSGNYEQYF.